A single sample is the source of the 11 T cell receptor beta chains below, sequenced in a study of shared clonotypes between healthy human individuals. Assay used: immunoSEQ multiplex PCR; TCRdb lists only in-frame clones, some missing. The sample yields about 2.4 million clones, 93% seen once. The sequencing sample was made of naive CD4+ T cells from PBMCs. Indicated subset: CD45RA+ positively selected. The receptor set was obtained from a man between 18 and 35 years old in good health. Some clones in this sample may be carry-over from other donors' samples.

The gene calls are TRBV18 and TRBJ2-1; 8 bases agree with TRBD2. The CDR3 covers 15 residues. After removal of 6 bases from V and 5 bases from J, the junction contained 9 bases not matched to a gene. Germline CDR1 reads KGHSH; CDR2 reads LQKENI. The CDR3 loop reads CASSYTGGPDNEQFF. Written as DNA, the CDR3 is TGTGCCAGCTCTTATACGGGAGGGCCTGACAATGAGCAGTTCTTC.

This rearrangement joins TRBV18 to TRBJ2-7; TRBD2 aligns across 7 bases. The CDR3 extends over 14 amino acids. Germline values: CDR1 KGHSH, CDR2 LQKENI. The V segment lost 6 bases and the J segment 6 bases; nucleotides outside the gene matches: 11. CDR3 sequence: CASSLLGGSSEQYF. DNA of the CDR3: TGTGCCAGCTCGCTCCTTGGCGGGAGCAGCGAGCAGTACTTC.

This rearrangement joins TRBV5-4 to TRBJ2-2, with 16 bases lining up with TRBD2. The CDR3 has 18 residues. Germline V gene data show CDR1 as SGHNT and CDR2 as YYREEE (reference sequence). The J segment lost 4 bases and the V segment lost 4 bases, leaving 7 bases of the junction unmatched. The CDR3 DNA follows: TGTGCCAGCAGCGCGGGACTAGCGGGAGGGGGTATCACCGGGGAGCTGTTTTTT. This sequence encodes CASSAGLAGGGITGELFF.

The chain recombines TRBV4-3 with TRBJ2-7; 9 bases are a match to TRBD2. With 0 bases clipped from V and 2 bases from J, the junction kept 5 bases outside the gene matches. In germline, CDR1 is LGHNA, CDR2 YSLEER. The CDR3 has 16 residues. The CDR3, as DNA: TGCGCCAGCAGCCAAGAAATCGCTAGCGGGACCTACGAGCAGTACTTC. Amino acids: CASSQEIASGTYEQYF.

About this clone: Other nucleotide sequences from this sample produce the same CDR3. This chain connects TRBV5-1 to TRBJ2-1; D unresolved. Germline V gene sequence: CDR1 SGHRS, CDR2 YFSETQ. The V gene lost 0 bases and the J gene lost 1 base, with 11 bases spanning the gap. This CDR3 is built from 16 residues. DNA for the CDR3: TGCGCCAGCAGCTTGGGTCAGCGCTCTTCCTACAATGAGCAGTTCTTC. The encoded protein is CASSLGQRSSYNEQFF.

The chain combines TRBV5-1 with TRBJ2-7; perhaps TRBD2 as D (5 bases). From germline, CDR1 is SGHRS and CDR2 YFSETQ. V was pared by 1 base and J by 6 bases, with 11 bases between. This CDR3 region has 13 residues. The CDR3 loop is CASSLIPRGEQYF. CDR3 bases: TGCGCCAGCAGCTTGATCCCCCGGGGCGAGCAGTACTTC.

The V call is TRBV2, the J call TRBJ1-3; 7 bases are shared with TRBD1. V lost 7 bases, J lost 0 bases, and 12 bases stayed unmatched. The CDR3 extends over 17 amino acids. Germline V gives CDR1 SNHLY, CDR2 FYNNEI. The CDR3 DNA is TGTGCCAGCAAAACGCAAGGACAGGCCTCCTCTGGAAACACCATATATTTT. The encoded protein is CASKTQGQASSGNTIYF. Full variable domain (outside the CDR3, taken from reference TRBV2 and TRBJ1-3): EPEVTQTPSHQVTQMGQEVILRCVPISNHLYFYWYRQILGQKVEFLVSFYNNEISEKSEIFDDQFSVERPDGSNFTLKIRSTKLEDSAMYFCASKTQGQASSGNTIYFGEGSWLTVV.

The chain couples TRBV4-3 to TRBJ2-7; perhaps TRBD2 as D (6 bases). The CDR3 is 15 residues long. Trimming pared 8 bases from V and 2 bases from J, leaving 19 bases between. From germline, CDR1 is LGHNA and CDR2 YSLEER. The CDR3 reads CASSSFAAGPYEQYF. CDR3 sequence (DNA): TGCGCCAGCTCCTCCTTCGCGGCGGGGCCCTACGAGCAGTACTTC.

J is TRBJ2-1 and V is TRBV2, with D perhaps matching TRBD2 (7 bases). The CDR3 has 17 residues. Trimming took off 7 bases at V and 4 bases at J, with 23 bases between the two ends. Germline CDR1 is SNHLY and CDR2 is FYNNEI. CDR3 nucleotide sequence: TGTGCCAGCATAAGGGAGGGGGAGGGCCTAGTTTACAATGAGCAGTTCTTC. This codes for CASIREGEGLVYNEQFF.

The chain has TRBV25-1 and TRBJ2-5, with 10 bases aligning to TRBD1. Germline CDR1 reads MGHDK; CDR2 reads SYGVNS. Trimming cost V 8 bases and J 4 bases; bases outside gene matches: 10. The CDR3 extends over 15 amino acids. CDR3 region: CASHPGTGAPETQYF. In DNA, the CDR3 is TGTGCCAGCCATCCCGGGACAGGGGCCCCAGAGACCCAGTACTTC.

On this clone: This CDR3 is also generated by other DNA sequences in the sample. The chain employs TRBV2 and TRBJ1-2, with a tentative D call TRBD1 (5 bases). The ends were cut back, 1 base at V and 8 bases at J, with 8 bases in the middle. The CDR3 consists of 12 residues. Germline values: CDR1 SNHLY, CDR2 FYNNEI. CDR3 sequence: CASSEEGSGYTF. CDR3 in DNA: TGTGCCAGCAGTGAAGAGGGGTCAGGCTACACCTTC.